The 9 T cell receptor beta chains presented below share a single source sample, sequenced in a study of cytomegalovirus exposure and HLA in healthy donors. The PCR was carried out with 60 Vbeta primers and 13 Jbeta primers. Data came from immunoSEQ multiplex PCR; TCRdb stores just in-frame clones and leaves some out. The sample gives under 200,000 clones, around 63% of which show up once; 3.5% to 5.5% is in the top ten. Sequenced input: PBMCs. These receptors originate from a young woman in good health and CMV-seropositive.

The chain links TRBV10-3 to TRBJ1-1, with TRBD1 identical over 10 bases. The CDR3 runs 17 residues. V was pared by 2 bases and J by 3 bases, with 9 bases of the junction left unmatched. In germline, CDR1 is ENHRY, CDR2 SYGVKD. CDR3 in amino acids: CAISERSSGTGDTEAFF. CDR3 DNA: TGTGCCATCAGTGAGCGGAGCTCCGGGACAGGGGACACTGAAGCTTTCTTT.

The chain has TRBV10-3 and TRBJ2-7; D perhaps matches TRBD1 (6 bases). The CDR3 length is 14 residues. Deletions cut 4 bases from V and 2 bases from J, with 12 bases between. CDR1 is ENHRY and CDR2 is SYGVKD in the germline V gene. CDR3 sequence (DNA): TGTGCCATCAGTGCGAGGGGGTGGGCCTACGAGCAGTACTTC. This codes for CAISARGWAYEQYF.

This rearrangement joins TRBV6-5 to TRBJ2-7; no reliable D call. V was shortened by 6 bases and J by 7 bases, with 10 bases between the two germline ends. The CDR3 loop spans 11 amino acids. CDR1 and CDR2 (germline): MNHEY, SVGAGI. CDR3 bases: TGTGCCAGCAGGACCCTAGTAGAGCAGTACTTC. Protein product: CASRTLVEQYF.

This chain uses TRBV5-6 with TRBJ2-5; D not resolved. The J call is doubtful: the DNA matches TRBJ2-7 better. This CDR3 has 15 residues. Germline CDR1 reads SGHDT; CDR2 reads YYEEEE. DNA for the CDR3: TGTGCCAGCAGCTCACCTCGTAAAGACGGGTACGAGCAGTACTTC. Translated: CASSSPRKDGYEQYF.

V is TRBV9 and J is TRBJ2-7; D might be TRBD2 (6 bases). Trimming left V 0 bases short and J 2 bases short, with 12 bases between. Germline lookup yields CDR1 SGDLS and CDR2 YYNGEE. This CDR3 comprises 15 residues. The CDR3: CASSVAGASPYEQYF. The CDR3 region has the DNA TGTGCCAGCAGCGTAGCGGGAGCTTCCCCCTACGAGCAGTACTTC.

The chain couples TRBV6-5 to TRBJ2-2; weak D call: TRBD2 (5 bases). This CDR3 contains 13 residues. The V and J ends lost 8 bases and 4 bases respectively, with 11 bases between them. Per germline, CDR1 MNHEY and CDR2 SVGAGI. DNA of the CDR3: TGTGCCAGCTCGCCGGGAATCACCGGGGAGCTGTTTTTT. Encoded protein: CASSPGITGELFF.

The rearrangement joins TRBV4-1 to TRBJ2-5, with TRBD2 identical over 8 bases. The CDR3 totals 15 residues. The junction had 8 bases not matched to a gene; V was cut back by 3 bases and J by 5 bases. In germline, CDR1 is MGHRA, CDR2 YSYEKL. CDR3: CASSQGLAGRETQYF. CDR3 coding DNA: TGCGCCAGCAGCCAGGGCCTAGCGGGTCGGGAGACCCAGTACTTC.

V usage is TRBV5-1 and J usage is TRBJ2-1; D perhaps matches TRBD1 (6 bases). This CDR3 spans 15 amino acids. Germline CDR1 is SGHRS and CDR2 is YFSETQ. Trimming took 3 bases from V and 0 from J, leaving 10 bases between them. CDR3 region: CASSSNRASYNEQFF. The CDR3 DNA sequence: TGCGCCAGCAGCTCAAACAGGGCCTCCTACAATGAGCAGTTCTTC.

The chain links TRBV27 to TRBJ2-7; 7 bases fit TRBD1. The germline CDR1 and CDR2 sequences are MNHEY and SMNVEV (reference sequence). This CDR3 has 14 residues. V was clipped by 1 base and J by 2 bases; unmatched bases: 2. The CDR3: CASSLLDRTYEQYF. CDR3 nucleotide sequence: TGTGCCAGCAGTTTATTGGACAGGACCTACGAGCAGTACTTC.